A selection of T cell receptor beta chains follows, all from one sample in a study of Graves' ophthalmopathy and Graves' hyperthyroidism. TCRdb recomputed calls from the multiplex PCR reads with MiXCR, one row per CDR3 protein. This sample has 300,000 to 400,000 distinct CDR3 sequences, with 15% to 20% found just once. The sequencing sample was made of peripheral blood. The source is an adult man with Graves' ophthalmopathy. The CDR3 runs from the conserved cysteine through the conserved F or W. The D gene is left open where the match is weak. A clone size is listed for some rows: how often the clone was seen (once, few, many), or a class if it is expanded.

size: many; D: TRBD1; V: TRBV19; J: TRBJ1-1; CDR3: CASSSSRTGGFRTEAFF; DNA: TGTGCCAGTAGTTCCTCCCGCACAGGGGGGTTCAGGACTGAAGCTTTCTTT
size: many; D: -; V: TRBV6-5; J: TRBJ2-5; CDR3: CASSVLGGSQETQYF; DNA: TGTGCCAGCAGCGTGCTAGGGGGTTCTCAAGAGACCCAGTACTTC
size: many; D: -; V: TRBV6-5; J: TRBJ1-2; CDR3: CASSYLGLDGYTF; DNA: TGTGCCAGCAGTTACTTGGGGTTGGATGGCTACACCTTC
size: many; D: TRBD1; V: TRBV19; J: TRBJ2-2; CDR3: CASSIGQANTGELFF; DNA: TGTGCCAGTAGTATTGGACAGGCGAACACCGGGGAGCTGTTTTTT
size: many; D: -; V: TRBV7-9; J: TRBJ1-2; CDR3: CASSLSRESGYTF; DNA: TGTGCCAGCAGCTTATCTAGGGAGTCTGGCTACACCTTC
size: many; D: TRBD1; V: TRBV7-2; J: TRBJ1-3; CDR3: CASSLRDRDGNTIYF; DNA: TGTGCCAGCAGCTTACGCGACAGGGACGGAAACACCATATATTTT
size: many; D: -; V: TRBV5-1; J: TRBJ1-1; CDR3: CASSSHERNTEAFF; DNA: TGCGCCAGCAGCTCACACGAGCGGAACACTGAAGCTTTCTTT
size: many; D: -; V: TRBV7-9; J: TRBJ1-2; CDR3: CASSLDSGVDYGYTF; DNA: TGTGCCAGCAGCTTAGATTCAGGGGTTGACTATGGCTACACCTTC
size: many; D: -; V: TRBV29-1; J: TRBJ1-2; CDR3: CSVEDPSRAYGYTF; DNA: TGCAGCGTTGAAGACCCGTCTAGGGCATATGGCTACACCTTC
size: -; D: -; V: TRBV28; J: TRBJ2-2; CDR3: CASSSYSLINTGELFF; DNA: TGTGCCAGCAGTTCGTACTCCCTAATAAACACCGGGGAGCTGTTTTTT
size: -; D: TRBD1; V: TRBV2; J: TRBJ1-1; CDR3: CASSAATGARYTEAFF; DNA: TGTGCCAGCAGTGCCGCGACAGGGGCGCGATACACTGAAGCTTTCTTT
size: many; D: TRBD1; V: TRBV12-3/TRBV12-4; J: TRBJ1-5; CDR3: CASRATGGGNNQPQHF; DNA: TGTGCCAGCAGGGCTACAGGGGGTGGTAACAATCAGCCCCAGCATTTT
size: many; D: TRBD1; V: TRBV20-1; J: TRBJ1-5; CDR3: CSARDPPDRGGNQPQHF; DNA: TGCAGTGCTAGAGATCCTCCCGACAGGGGTGGTAATCAGCCCCAGCATTTT
size: many; D: -; V: TRBV6-5; J: TRBJ1-3; CDR3: CASKPSFGNTIYF; DNA: TGTGCCAGCAAGCCGAGTTTTGGAAACACCATATATTTT
size: -; D: -; V: TRBV12-3/TRBV12-4; J: TRBJ1-5; CDR3: CASSKRTATNQPQHF; DNA: TGTGCCAGCAGCAAAAGGACAGCGACTAATCAGCCCCAGCATTTT
size: many; D: TRBD1; V: TRBV5-1; J: TRBJ2-7; CDR3: CASSKGQGDEQYF; DNA: TGCGCCAGCAGCAAGGGACAGGGGGACGAGCAGTACTTC
size: many; D: TRBD1; V: TRBV5-5; J: TRBJ2-7; CDR3: CASSSYRGTYEQYF; DNA: TGTGCCAGCAGTTCTTACAGGGGTACCTACGAGCAGTACTTC
size: -; D: TRBD2; V: TRBV15; J: TRBJ2-5; CDR3: CATSRPTGGGSQETQYF; DNA: TGTGCCACCAGCAGACCAACGGGAGGGGGAAGTCAAGAGACCCAGTACTTC
size: many; D: TRBD1; V: TRBV6-2/TRBV6-3; J: TRBJ1-2; CDR3: CASRSTGENYGYTF; DNA: TGTGCCAGCAGATCGACAGGGGAAAACTATGGCTACACCTTC
size: many; D: -; V: TRBV6-2/TRBV6-3; J: TRBJ1-1; CDR3: CASQGNTEAFF; DNA: TGTGCCAGCCAGGGCAACACTGAAGCTTTCTTT
size: -; D: -; V: TRBV27; J: TRBJ2-7; CDR3: CASSAPYLNREQYF; DNA: TGTGCCAGCAGCGCGCCTTACCTTAATCGGGAGCAGTACTTC
size: many; D: -; V: TRBV20-1; J: TRBJ1-2; CDR3: CSASSNNYGYTF; DNA: TGCAGTGCTAGCTCAAACAACTATGGCTACACCTTC
size: -; D: -; V: TRBV12-3/TRBV12-4; J: TRBJ1-1; CDR3: CASSPDPPKGTEAFF; DNA: TGTGCCAGCAGTCCCGACCCCCCCAAGGGCACTGAAGCTTTCTTT
size: many; D: TRBD1; V: TRBV3-1; J: TRBJ1-1; CDR3: CASEDRGLLNTEAFF; DNA: TGTGCCAGCGAGGACAGGGGGCTTTTGAACACTGAAGCTTTCTTT
size: -; D: TRBD2; V: TRBV5-1; J: TRBJ2-2; CDR3: CASRHSLAGVTGELFF; DNA: TGCGCCAGCAGACACTCCCTAGCGGGAGTCACCGGGGAGCTGTTTTTT
size: many; D: TRBD2; V: TRBV6-1; J: TRBJ2-7; CDR3: CASRTAGTSIHEQYF; DNA: TGTGCCAGCAGGACAGCCGGGACTAGTATCCACGAGCAGTACTTC
size: -; D: -; V: TRBV11-2; J: TRBJ1-1; CDR3: CASSVLRQGRKAEAFF; DNA: TGTGCCAGCAGCGTTCTTAGGCAGGGTCGAAAGGCTGAAGCTTTCTTT
size: many; D: -; V: TRBV4-1; J: TRBJ2-5; CDR3: CASSQILRETQYF; DNA: TGCGCCAGCAGCCAAATTTTGCGAGAGACCCAGTACTTC
size: many; D: -; V: TRBV5-1; J: TRBJ2-2; CDR3: CASSSQTDRGTGELFF; DNA: TGCGCCAGCAGCTCCCAGACAGACCGGGGGACCGGGGAGCTGTTTTTT
size: -; D: -; V: TRBV15; J: TRBJ2-7; CDR3: CATSRAFSGPGDEQYF; DNA: TGTGCCACCAGCAGAGCCTTTTCCGGACCGGGCGACGAGCAGTACTTC
size: many; D: -; V: TRBV6-2/TRBV6-3; J: TRBJ1-5; CDR3: CASSKGGLEQPQHF; DNA: TGTGCCAGCAGTAAAGGGGGGCTCGAGCAGCCCCAGCATTTT
size: many; D: TRBD1; V: TRBV29-1; J: TRBJ1-1; CDR3: CSAEDRGGTEAFF; DNA: TGCAGCGCCGAGGACAGGGGAGGCACTGAAGCTTTCTTT
size: many; D: TRBD2; V: TRBV6-2/TRBV6-3; J: TRBJ2-2; CDR3: CASSRDGLAGGRTGELFF; DNA: TGTGCCAGCAGTAGGGATGGACTAGCGGGAGGGCGCACCGGGGAGCTGTTTTTT
size: many; D: -; V: TRBV30; J: TRBJ1-1; CDR3: CAWRSWGDTKAFF; DNA: TGTGCCTGGAGGTCATGGGGGGACACTAAAGCTTTCTTT
size: many; D: TRBD1; V: TRBV27; J: TRBJ2-7; CDR3: CASSYRPGQAYEQYF; DNA: TGTGCCAGCAGTTACCGACCGGGACAGGCCTACGAGCAGTACTTC